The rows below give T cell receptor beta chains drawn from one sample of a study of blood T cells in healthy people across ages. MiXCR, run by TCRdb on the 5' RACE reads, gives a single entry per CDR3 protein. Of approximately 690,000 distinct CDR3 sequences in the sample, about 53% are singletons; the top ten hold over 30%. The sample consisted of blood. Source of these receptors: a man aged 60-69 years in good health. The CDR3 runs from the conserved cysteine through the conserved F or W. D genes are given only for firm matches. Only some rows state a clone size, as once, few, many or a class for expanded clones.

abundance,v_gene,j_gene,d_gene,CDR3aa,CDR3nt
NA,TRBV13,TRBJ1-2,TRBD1,CASSLGKGQIYGYTF,TGTGCCAGCAGCTTAGGCAAGGGACAGATCTATGGCTACACCTTC
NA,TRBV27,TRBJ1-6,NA,CASTELDRFGNSPLHF,TGTGCCAGCACCGAACTGGACAGATTTGGGAATTCACCCCTCCACTTT
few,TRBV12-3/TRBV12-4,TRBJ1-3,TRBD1,CASSTGQGLGNTIYF,TGTGCCAGCAGTACCGGACAGGGGCTAGGAAACACCATATATTTT
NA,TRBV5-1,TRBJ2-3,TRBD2,CASSRGGTTTDTQYF,TGCGCCAGCAGCAGAGGAGGGACTACCACAGATACGCAGTATTTT
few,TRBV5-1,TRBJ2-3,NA,CASSLAWTDTQYF,TGCGCCAGCAGCTTGGCCTGGACAGATACGCAGTATTTT
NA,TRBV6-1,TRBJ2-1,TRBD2,CASSPGTSGGADNEQFF,TGTGCCAGCAGTCCCGGGACTAGCGGGGGGGCCGACAATGAGCAGTTCTTC
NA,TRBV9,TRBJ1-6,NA,CASSVEGDQGSPLHF,TGTGCCAGCAGCGTAGAAGGGGACCAGGGGTCACCCCTCCACTTT
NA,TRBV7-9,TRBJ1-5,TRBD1,CASSALTGGEQPQHF,TGTGCCAGCAGCGCTTTGACAGGGGGCGAGCAGCCCCAGCATTTT
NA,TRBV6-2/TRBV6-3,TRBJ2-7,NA,CASGSLGTSYEQYF,TGTGCCAGCGGCTCCCTGGGCACCTCCTACGAGCAGTACTTC
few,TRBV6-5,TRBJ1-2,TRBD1,CASSPGQGYYGYTF,TGTGCCAGCAGCCCGGGACAGGGGTACTATGGCTACACCTTC
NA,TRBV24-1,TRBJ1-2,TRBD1,CATSAPEGQGGYGYTF,TGTGCCACCAGTGCCCCGGAAGGACAGGGGGGCTATGGCTACACCTTC
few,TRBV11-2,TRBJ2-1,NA,CASSLLSTGLDEQFF,TGTGCCAGCAGCTTATTGTCGACAGGACTGGATGAGCAGTTCTTC
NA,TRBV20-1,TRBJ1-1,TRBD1,CSLRQGEFNTEAFF,TGCAGTCTCCGGCAGGGGGAATTTAACACTGAAGCTTTCTTT
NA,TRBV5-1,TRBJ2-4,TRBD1,CASSLSTDRGENIQYF,TGCGCCAGCAGCCTCAGCACGGACAGGGGTGAAAACATTCAGTACTTC
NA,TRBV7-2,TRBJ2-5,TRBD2,CASSLVSGNEQYF,TGTGCCAGCAGCTTAGTTAGCGGGAATGAGCAGTACTTC
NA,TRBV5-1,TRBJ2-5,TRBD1,CASSIGTGERETQYF,TGCGCCAGCAGCATAGGGACAGGGGAAAGAGAGACCCAGTACTTC
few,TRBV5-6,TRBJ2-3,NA,CASRWTRGTDTQYF,TGTGCCAGCAGATGGACAAGAGGCACAGATACGCAGTATTTT
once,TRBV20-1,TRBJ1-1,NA,CSADEPGRTEAFF,TGCAGTGCGGACGAGCCAGGGCGAACTGAAGCTTTCTTT
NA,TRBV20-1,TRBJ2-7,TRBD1,CSARDSRTGYGEQYF,TGCAGTGCTAGAGATTCTAGGACAGGGTACGGCGAGCAGTACTTC
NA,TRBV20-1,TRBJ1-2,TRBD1,CSARVPGQGAAPGGYTF,TGCAGTGCTAGAGTCCCGGGACAGGGGGCTGCCCCGGGTGGCTACACCTTC
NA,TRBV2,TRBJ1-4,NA,CASSARENEKLFF,TGTGCCAGCTCGGCCAGAGAGAATGAAAAACTGTTTTTT
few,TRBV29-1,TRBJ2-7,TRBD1,CSVGTGLISYEQYF,TGCAGCGTTGGGACAGGTCTTATCTCCTACGAGCAGTACTTC
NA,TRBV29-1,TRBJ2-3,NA,CSVVKGFTDTQYF,TGCAGCGTTGTAAAGGGTTTCACAGATACGCAGTATTTT
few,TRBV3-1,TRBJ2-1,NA,CASSQGGQSEQFF,TGTGCCAGCAGCCAAGGGGGGCAGAGTGAGCAGTTCTTC
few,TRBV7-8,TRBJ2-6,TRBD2,CASSLSSGGAKANVLTF,TGTGCCAGCAGCTTGTCTAGCGGGGGGGCGAAGGCCAACGTCCTGACTTTC
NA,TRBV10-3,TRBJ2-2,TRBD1,CAIRWDRANTNTGELFF,TGTGCCATCAGGTGGGACAGGGCAAATACGAACACCGGGGAGCTGTTTTTT
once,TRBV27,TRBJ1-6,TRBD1,CATRGQGGNSPLHF,TGTGCCACCCGTGGACAGGGCGGAAATTCACCCCTCCACTTT
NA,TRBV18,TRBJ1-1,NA,CASSLDMNTEAFF,TGTGCCAGCTCACTAGACATGAACACTGAAGCTTTCTTT
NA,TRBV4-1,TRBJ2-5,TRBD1,CASSHPGGRETQYF,TGCGCCAGCAGCCACCCAGGGGGCAGGGAGACCCAGTACTTC
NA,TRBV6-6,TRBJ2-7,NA,CASSSQTRQYF,TGTGCCAGCAGTTCCCAGACAAGGCAGTACTTC
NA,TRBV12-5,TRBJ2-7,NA,CASGITSIKHEQYF,TGTGCTAGTGGGATAACTAGTATTAAGCATGAGCAGTACTTC
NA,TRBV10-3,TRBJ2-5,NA,CAISPTVETQYF,TGTGCCATCAGTCCGACAGTAGAGACCCAGTACTTC
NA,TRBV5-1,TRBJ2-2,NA,CASSLGTATGELFF,TGCGCCAGCAGCTTGGGAACGGCCACCGGGGAGCTGTTTTTT
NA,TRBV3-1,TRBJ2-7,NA,CASSNRGALDEQYF,TGTGCCAGCAGCAACCGGGGAGCTTTGGACGAGCAGTACTTC
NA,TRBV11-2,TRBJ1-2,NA,CASSLAAVGYTF,TGTGCCAGCAGCCTTGCGGCGGTCGGCTACACCTTC
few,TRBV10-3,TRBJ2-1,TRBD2,CAISDLAGGYNEQFF,TGTGCCATCAGCGACCTAGCGGGGGGTTACAATGAGCAGTTCTTC
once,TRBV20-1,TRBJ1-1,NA,CSARMSRLGAEAFF,TGCAGTGCTAGAATGTCCAGACTGGGCGCTGAAGCTTTCTTT
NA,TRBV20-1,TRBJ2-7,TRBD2,CSAVGRGQEAQYF,TGCAGTGCCGTGGGGAGGGGCCAAGAGGCCCAGTACTTC
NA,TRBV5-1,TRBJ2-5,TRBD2,CASSLFGGYQETQYF,TGCGCCAGCAGCTTGTTCGGGGGGTATCAAGAGACCCAGTACTTC
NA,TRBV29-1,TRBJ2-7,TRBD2,CSVLRGLSYNEQYF,TGCAGCGTTTTGCGGGGGTTATCCTACAATGAGCAGTACTTC
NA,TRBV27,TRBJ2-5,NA,CASSLRVGPPIYEQNF,TGTGCCAGCAGTCTCCGCGTGGGACCGCCGATATACGAGCAGAACTTC
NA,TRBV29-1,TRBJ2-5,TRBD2,CSIQLGGGGLETQYF,TGCAGCATCCAATTGGGGGGCGGGGGGCTGGAGACCCAGTACTTC
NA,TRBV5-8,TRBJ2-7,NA,CASSLERRGGEQYF,TGTGCCAGCAGCTTGGAGAGACGTGGTGGCGAGCAGTACTTC
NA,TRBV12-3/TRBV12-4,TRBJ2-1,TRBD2,CASSPITSGLAGVWEQFF,TGTGCCAGCAGTCCCATTACCTCCGGACTAGCGGGGGTCTGGGAGCAGTTCTTC
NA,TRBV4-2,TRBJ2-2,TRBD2,CASSQGSGARTGELFF,TGTGCCAGCAGCCAAGGGAGCGGGGCACGGACCGGGGAGCTGTTTTTT
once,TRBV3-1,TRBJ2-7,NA,CASSNPTTLQYEQYF,TGTGCCAGCAGTAACCCGACTACGTTACAATACGAGCAGTACTTC
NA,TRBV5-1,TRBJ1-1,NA,CASSFNGGEAFF,TGCGCCAGCAGCTTTAACGGGGGTGAAGCTTTCTTT
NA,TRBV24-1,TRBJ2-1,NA,CATSDLRGSYNEQFF,TGTGCCACCAGTGACCTCAGGGGCTCCTACAATGAGCAGTTCTTC
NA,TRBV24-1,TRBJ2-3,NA,CATSARQPSTLQYF,TGTGCCACCAGTGCGAGACAGCCCAGCACCCTGCAGTATTTT
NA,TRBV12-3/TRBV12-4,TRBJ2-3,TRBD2,CASSSSSAGHTDTQYF,TGTGCCAGCAGTTCCTCCTCAGCGGGGCACACAGATACGCAGTATTTT
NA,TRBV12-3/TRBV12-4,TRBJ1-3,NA,CASMPSGNTIYF,TGTGCCAGCATGCCATCCGGAAACACCATATATTTT
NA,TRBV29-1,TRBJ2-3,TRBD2,CSAAGTSGGRGRDTQYF,TGCAGCGCCGCCGGGACTAGCGGGGGACGGGGTCGAGATACGCAGTATTTT
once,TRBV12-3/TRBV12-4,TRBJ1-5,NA,CASSFSGGASQPQHF,TGTGCCAGCAGTTTCTCGGGGGGTGCTAGTCAGCCCCAGCATTTT
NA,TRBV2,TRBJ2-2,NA,CASSGGIGTGELFF,TGTGCCAGCAGTGGGGGTATTGGTACCGGGGAGCTGTTTTTT
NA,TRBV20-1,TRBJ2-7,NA,CSARSTGAYEQYF,TGCAGTGCCCGCTCGACAGGCGCCTACGAGCAGTACTTC
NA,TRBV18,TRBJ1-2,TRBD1,CASSPGTGGDGYTF,TGTGCCAGCTCACCAGGGACAGGGGGCGATGGCTACACCTTC
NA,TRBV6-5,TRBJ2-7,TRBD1,CASRTRDSGVYEQYF,TGTGCCAGCAGAACACGGGACAGTGGGGTCTACGAGCAGTACTTC
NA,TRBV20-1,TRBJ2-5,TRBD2,CSAKISGGQETQYF,TGCAGTGCTAAGATTAGCGGGGGGCAAGAGACCCAGTACTTC
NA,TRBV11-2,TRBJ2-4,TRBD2,CASSRTQGLVLEFQYF,TGTGCCAGCAGCCGGACCCAGGGACTAGTCTTAGAGTTCCAGTACTTC
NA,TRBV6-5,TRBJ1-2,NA,CASSYSQNYGYTF,TGTGCCAGCAGTTACTCTCAGAACTATGGCTACACCTTC